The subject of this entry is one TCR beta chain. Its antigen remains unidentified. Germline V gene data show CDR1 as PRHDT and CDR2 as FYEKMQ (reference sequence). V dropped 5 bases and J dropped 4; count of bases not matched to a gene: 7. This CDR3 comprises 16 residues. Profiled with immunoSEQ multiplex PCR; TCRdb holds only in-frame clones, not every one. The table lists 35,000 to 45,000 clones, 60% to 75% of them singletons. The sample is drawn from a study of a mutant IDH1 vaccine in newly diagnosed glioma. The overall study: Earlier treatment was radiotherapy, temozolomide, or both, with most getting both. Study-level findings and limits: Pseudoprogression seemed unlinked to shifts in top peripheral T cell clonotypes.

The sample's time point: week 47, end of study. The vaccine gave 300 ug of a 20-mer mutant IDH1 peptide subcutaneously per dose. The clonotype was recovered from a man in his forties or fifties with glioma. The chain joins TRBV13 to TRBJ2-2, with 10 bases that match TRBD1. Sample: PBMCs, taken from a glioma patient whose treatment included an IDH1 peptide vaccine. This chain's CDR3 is CASSPMGQGITGELFF. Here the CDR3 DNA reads TGTGCCAGCAGCCCTATGGGACAGGGGATCACCGGGGAGCTGTTTTTT.